This T cell receptor (beta chain) emerged from a study of OX40 agonist ivuxolimab in advanced cancers. For the study at large: While on treatment, patients had intravenous ivuxolimab at 0.01 to 10 mg/kg every 2 weeks. Of the patients, three showed partial responses, one with hepatocellular carcinoma and two with cutaneous melanoma.

Measured with immunoSEQ multiplex PCR; TCRdb has only the in-frame clones, and not every one. The top ten clones hold less than 0.75% of a sample with about 83,000 clones, approximately 85% of them seen once. Trimming took 3 bases from V and 3 from J, leaving 15 bases between them. The V gene's germline CDR1 is MNHNS and CDR2 SASEGT. This CDR3 is built from 15 residues. The V and J genes are TRBV6-1 and TRBJ2-7; D tentatively fits TRBD1 or TRBD2 (5 bases each). The source is an adult with an advanced solid tumor such as melanoma, head and neck, liver or kidney cancer. This material consisted of CD4+ or CD8+ T cells sorted from blood, taken in a trial of the OX40 agonist ivuxolimab. CDR3 amino acids: CASSDPGPNLYEQYF. The CDR3, as DNA: TGTGCCAGCAGTGATCCGGGGCCCAACCTCTACGAGCAGTACTTC.